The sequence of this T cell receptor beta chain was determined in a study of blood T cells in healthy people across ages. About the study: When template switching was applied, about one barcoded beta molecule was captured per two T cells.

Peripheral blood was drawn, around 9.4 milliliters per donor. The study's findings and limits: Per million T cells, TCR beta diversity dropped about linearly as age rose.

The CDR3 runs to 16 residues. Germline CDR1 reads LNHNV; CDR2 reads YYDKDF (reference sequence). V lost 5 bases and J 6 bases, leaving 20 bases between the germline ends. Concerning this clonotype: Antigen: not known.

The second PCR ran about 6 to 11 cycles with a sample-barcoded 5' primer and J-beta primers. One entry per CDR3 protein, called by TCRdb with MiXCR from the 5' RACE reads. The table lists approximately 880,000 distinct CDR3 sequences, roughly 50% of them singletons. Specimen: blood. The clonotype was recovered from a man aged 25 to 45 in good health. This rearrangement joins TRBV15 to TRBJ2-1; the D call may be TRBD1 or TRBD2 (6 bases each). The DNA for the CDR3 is TGTGCCACCAGCCTGGGGGGATCAGGGGTGGGCAATGAGCAGTTCTTC. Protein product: CATSLGGSGVGNEQFF.